These T cell receptor beta chains were read from a single sample in a study of T-cell reconstitution after alpha-beta-depleted transplantation in children. TCRdb analysed the PCR reads with MiXCR anew, one entry per CDR3 protein. The table has about 70,000 distinct CDR3 sequences, about a tenth seen once. The sample consisted of PBMCs, taken before TCRalphabeta/CD19-depleted stem cell transplant. These receptors were obtained from a boy aged 5-17 years with acute myeloid leukemia, due to receive a stem cell transplant. The CDR3 runs from the conserved cysteine through the conserved F or W. The D gene is left open where the match is weak. Clone size is stated in some rows and not others, as once, few, many or a class when expanded.

CDR3 protein: CASSLKTSGMDTQYF
CDR3 DNA: TGCGCCAGCAGCTTGAAAACTAGCGGGATGGATACGCAGTATTTT
J gene: TRBJ2-3
clone size: many
V gene: TRBV5-1
D gene: TRBD2

CDR3 protein: CASSLGPDPGELFF
CDR3 DNA: TGTGCCAGCAGCTTGGGGCCAGACCCCGGGGAGCTGTTTTTT
J gene: TRBJ2-2
clone size: many
V gene: TRBV5-4
D gene: .

CDR3 protein: CSARDLLTNYYGYTF
CDR3 DNA: TGCAGTGCTAGAGACCTTCTGACAAATTACTATGGCTACACCTTC
J gene: TRBJ1-2
clone size: many
V gene: TRBV20-1
D gene: .

CDR3 protein: CASSSGGQGGATNEKLFF
CDR3 DNA: TGTGCCAGCAGTTCCGGGGGACAGGGCGGTGCAACTAATGAAAAACTGTTTTTT
J gene: TRBJ1-4
clone size: few
V gene: TRBV6-5
D gene: TRBD1

CDR3 protein: CSVEQGQTLYTF
CDR3 DNA: TGCAGCGTTGAACAGGGTCAGACTCTCTACACCTTC
J gene: TRBJ1-2
clone size: few
V gene: TRBV29-1
D gene: .

CDR3 protein: CASSQRQGYQPQHF
CDR3 DNA: TGTGCCAGCAGTCAGCGACAGGGATATCAGCCCCAGCATTTT
J gene: TRBJ1-5
clone size: many
V gene: TRBV6-5
D gene: TRBD1

CDR3 protein: CASSLVAGRLYNEQFF
CDR3 DNA: TGTGCCAGCAGTTTAGTCGCGGGACGGCTTTACAATGAGCAGTTCTTC
J gene: TRBJ2-1
clone size: .
V gene: TRBV27
D gene: .

CDR3 protein: CASRPPPQGIGTGELFF
CDR3 DNA: TGTGCCAGCAGGCCCCCCCCTCAGGGTATAGGCACCGGGGAGCTGTTTTTT
J gene: TRBJ2-2
clone size: many
V gene: TRBV28
D gene: .

CDR3 protein: CATSRDFNSANTGELFF
CDR3 DNA: TGTGCCACCAGCAGAGATTTCAATTCAGCGAACACCGGGGAGCTGTTTTTT
J gene: TRBJ2-2
clone size: many
V gene: TRBV15
D gene: .

CDR3 protein: CASRATGDYGYTF
CDR3 DNA: TGCGCCAGCAGGGCCACAGGGGACTATGGCTACACCTTC
J gene: TRBJ1-2
clone size: many
V gene: TRBV4-1
D gene: TRBD1

CDR3 protein: CASSNTGQNQPQHF
CDR3 DNA: TGTGCCAGCAGTAATACGGGACAGAATCAGCCCCAGCATTTT
J gene: TRBJ1-5
clone size: many
V gene: TRBV12-3/TRBV12-4
D gene: TRBD1

CDR3 protein: CATSDRTVFNTGELFF
CDR3 DNA: TGTGCCACCAGTGATAGGACAGTCTTCAACACCGGGGAGCTGTTTTTT
J gene: TRBJ2-2
clone size: .
V gene: TRBV24-1
D gene: .

CDR3 protein: CASSLGGTANEQYF
CDR3 DNA: TGTGCCAGCAGTCTCGGAGGGACAGCGAACGAGCAGTACTTC
J gene: TRBJ2-7
clone size: many
V gene: TRBV6-5
D gene: .

CDR3 protein: CASSLPETQYF
CDR3 DNA: TGTGCCAGCAGCCTCCCGGAGACCCAGTACTTC
J gene: TRBJ2-5
clone size: many
V gene: TRBV6-2/TRBV6-3
D gene: .

CDR3 protein: CASSVARTGELFF
CDR3 DNA: TGTGCCAGCAGCGTAGCCAGGACCGGGGAGCTGTTTTTT
J gene: TRBJ2-2
clone size: many
V gene: TRBV9
D gene: .

CDR3 protein: CASSPILAAEQFF
CDR3 DNA: TGTGCCAGCTCACCGATTCTAGCTGCTGAGCAGTTCTTC
J gene: TRBJ2-1
clone size: many
V gene: TRBV18
D gene: .

CDR3 protein: CASSIQVLRANSPLHF
CDR3 DNA: TGTGCCAGCAGCATCCAGGTCTTAAGGGCGAATTCACCCCTCCACTTT
J gene: TRBJ1-6
clone size: many
V gene: TRBV5-5
D gene: .

CDR3 protein: CASSWGGGLNTEAFF
CDR3 DNA: TGTGCCAGCAGTTGGGGGGGCGGGCTAAACACTGAAGCTTTCTTT
J gene: TRBJ1-1
clone size: many
V gene: TRBV6-5
D gene: .

CDR3 protein: CASSLGQGVGNEQFF
CDR3 DNA: TGCGCCAGCAGCTTGGGACAGGGGGTAGGCAATGAGCAGTTCTTC
J gene: TRBJ2-1
clone size: many
V gene: TRBV5-1
D gene: TRBD1

CDR3 protein: CSADRGMGEKLFF
CDR3 DNA: TGCAGCGCCGATCGAGGAATGGGGGAAAAACTGTTTTTT
J gene: TRBJ1-4
clone size: .
V gene: TRBV29-1
D gene: .

CDR3 protein: CASSEDYEQYF
CDR3 DNA: TGTGCCAGCAGTGAAGACTACGAGCAGTACTTC
J gene: TRBJ2-7
clone size: many
V gene: TRBV25-1
D gene: .

CDR3 protein: CASSLEGQGPYNEQFF
CDR3 DNA: TGTGCCAGCAGCCTCGAGGGACAGGGGCCCTACAATGAGCAGTTCTTC
J gene: TRBJ2-1
clone size: .
V gene: TRBV5-4
D gene: TRBD1

CDR3 protein: CASRGADYNEQFF
CDR3 DNA: TGTGCCAGCAGAGGGGCAGATTACAATGAGCAGTTCTTC
J gene: TRBJ2-1
clone size: many
V gene: TRBV12-3/TRBV12-4
D gene: .

CDR3 protein: CATSTRLKPGGISYNEQFF
CDR3 DNA: TGTGCCACCTCAACTAGATTAAAGCCAGGGGGCATTTCCTACAATGAGCAGTTCTTC
J gene: TRBJ2-1
clone size: .
V gene: TRBV6-2/TRBV6-3
D gene: TRBD1

CDR3 protein: CSAGEGNYGYTF
CDR3 DNA: TGCAGCGCTGGAGAGGGGAACTATGGCTACACCTTC
J gene: TRBJ1-2
clone size: many
V gene: TRBV29-1
D gene: .

CDR3 protein: CASSTGDRAYGYTF
CDR3 DNA: TGCGCCAGCAGCACCGGGGACAGAGCCTATGGCTACACCTTC
J gene: TRBJ1-2
clone size: many
V gene: TRBV5-1
D gene: TRBD1

CDR3 protein: CASSSGGSYNEQFF
CDR3 DNA: TGCGCCAGCAGCTCAGGTGGTTCCTACAATGAGCAGTTCTTC
J gene: TRBJ2-1
clone size: many
V gene: TRBV5-1
D gene: .

CDR3 protein: CASSYPGAPNQPQHF
CDR3 DNA: TGTGCCAGCAGCTATCCAGGGGCACCTAATCAGCCCCAGCATTTT
J gene: TRBJ1-5
clone size: many
V gene: TRBV28
D gene: .

CDR3 protein: CASSQAPNTGELFF
CDR3 DNA: TGTGCCAGCAGCCAGGCACCGAACACCGGGGAGCTGTTTTTT
J gene: TRBJ2-2
clone size: many
V gene: TRBV7-9
D gene: .

CDR3 protein: CASSYNTGELFF
CDR3 DNA: TGTGCCAGCAGCTATAATACCGGGGAGCTGTTTTTT
J gene: TRBJ2-2
clone size: many
V gene: TRBV5-4
D gene: .

CDR3 protein: CASSVAVELSALGELFF
CDR3 DNA: TGTGCCAGCAGCGTAGCTGTAGAACTGTCAGCACTCGGGGAGCTGTTTTTT
J gene: TRBJ2-2
clone size: many
V gene: TRBV9
D gene: .

CDR3 protein: CAISAAGGNTEAFF
CDR3 DNA: TGTGCCATCAGTGCGGCGGGAGGGAACACTGAAGCTTTCTTT
J gene: TRBJ1-1
clone size: medium-sized
V gene: TRBV10-3
D gene: .

CDR3 protein: CASSLGTDTDTQYF
CDR3 DNA: TGTGCCAGCAGCTTAGGGACGGACACAGATACGCAGTATTTT
J gene: TRBJ2-3
clone size: many
V gene: TRBV7-9
D gene: .

CDR3 protein: CASSVDRAGANVLTF
CDR3 DNA: TGTGCCAGCAGCGTTGATAGAGCTGGGGCCAACGTCCTGACTTTC
J gene: TRBJ2-6
clone size: .
V gene: TRBV7-2
D gene: .

CDR3 protein: CASSTGQGITYEQYF
CDR3 DNA: TGCGCCAGCAGCACGGGACAGGGTATCACCTACGAGCAGTACTTC
J gene: TRBJ2-7
clone size: many
V gene: TRBV5-1
D gene: TRBD1

CDR3 protein: CASSRLLGGDYGYTF
CDR3 DNA: TGTGCCAGCAGTAGACTCCTAGGCGGGGACTATGGCTACACCTTC
J gene: TRBJ1-2
clone size: many
V gene: TRBV12-3/TRBV12-4
D gene: .

CDR3 protein: CASSIYGNQPQHF
CDR3 DNA: TGTGCCAGTAGTATTTACGGGAATCAGCCCCAGCATTTT
J gene: TRBJ1-5
clone size: few
V gene: TRBV19
D gene: .

CDR3 protein: CATSAGPANTGELFF
CDR3 DNA: TGTGCCACCAGTGCTGGACCAGCGAACACCGGGGAGCTGTTTTTT
J gene: TRBJ2-2
clone size: many
V gene: TRBV24-1
D gene: .

CDR3 protein: CASSAGSGPQHF
CDR3 DNA: TGTGCCAGCAGCGCAGGGTCCGGGCCCCAGCATTTT
J gene: TRBJ1-5
clone size: many
V gene: TRBV7-2
D gene: .

CDR3 protein: CASGPVHLCLGEQYF
CDR3 DNA: TGTGCCAGCGGCCCCGTCCACCTCTGCCTTGGCGAGCAGTACTTC
J gene: TRBJ2-7
clone size: .
V gene: TRBV4-2
D gene: .

CDR3 protein: CASSYGRGSTDTQYF
CDR3 DNA: TGTGCCAGCAGTTACGGGCGGGGGAGCACAGATACGCAGTATTTT
J gene: TRBJ2-3
clone size: many
V gene: TRBV6-2/TRBV6-3
D gene: TRBD2

CDR3 protein: CASRARQGSFNEQFF
CDR3 DNA: TGTGCCAGCAGGGCCAGACAGGGGTCCTTCAATGAGCAGTTCTTC
J gene: TRBJ2-1
clone size: many
V gene: TRBV28
D gene: TRBD1

CDR3 protein: CASSQTHTEAFF
CDR3 DNA: TGTGCCAGCAGCCAGACTCACACTGAAGCTTTCTTT
J gene: TRBJ1-1
clone size: many
V gene: TRBV3-1
D gene: .

CDR3 protein: CSATTSGGARSTDTQYF
CDR3 DNA: TGCAGTGCTACGACTAGCGGGGGGGCGCGCAGCACAGATACGCAGTATTTT
J gene: TRBJ2-3
clone size: many
V gene: TRBV20-1
D gene: TRBD2

CDR3 protein: CSARTGHSGANVLTF
CDR3 DNA: TGCAGTGCTAGGACCGGGCACTCTGGGGCCAACGTCCTGACTTTC
J gene: TRBJ2-6
clone size: many
V gene: TRBV20-1
D gene: .

CDR3 protein: CASSFSGTDTQYF
CDR3 DNA: TGTGCCAGCAGTTTTAGCGGCACAGATACGCAGTATTTT
J gene: TRBJ2-3
clone size: many
V gene: TRBV12-3/TRBV12-4
D gene: .

CDR3 protein: CASSPVGSSYNEQFF
CDR3 DNA: TGTGCCAGCAGCCCCGTGGGGAGCTCCTACAATGAGCAGTTCTTC
J gene: TRBJ2-1
clone size: many
V gene: TRBV5-5
D gene: .

CDR3 protein: CASKEGEIAKNIQYF
CDR3 DNA: TGCGCCAGCAAGGAGGGGGAAATAGCCAAAAACATTCAGTACTTC
J gene: TRBJ2-4
clone size: many
V gene: TRBV5-1
D gene: .

CDR3 protein: CASCRVAGSGYKNIQYF
CDR3 DNA: TGTGCCAGCTGCAGAGTAGCGGGAAGCGGTTACAAAAACATTCAGTACTTC
J gene: TRBJ2-4
clone size: once
V gene: TRBV12-3/TRBV12-4
D gene: TRBD2

CDR3 protein: CASSATPRTLGNTIYF
CDR3 DNA: TGTGCCAGCAGCGCGACTCCCCGAACACTCGGAAACACCATATATTTT
J gene: TRBJ1-3
clone size: many
V gene: TRBV9
D gene: .

CDR3 protein: CASSLGLAGTQYF
CDR3 DNA: TGTGCCAGCAGCTTAGGACTAGCGGGGACCCAGTACTTC
J gene: TRBJ2-5
clone size: many
V gene: TRBV7-9
D gene: TRBD2

CDR3 protein: CASSSSSGQETQYF
CDR3 DNA: TGTGCCAGCAGCTCCTCTAGCGGCCAAGAGACCCAGTACTTC
J gene: TRBJ2-5
clone size: many
V gene: TRBV7-2
D gene: TRBD2

CDR3 protein: CASSFLSVGKLFF
CDR3 DNA: TGTGCCAGCAGTTTCTTGAGTGTCGGAAAACTGTTTTTT
J gene: TRBJ1-4
clone size: many
V gene: TRBV28
D gene: .

CDR3 protein: CASSLPSGNTGELFF
CDR3 DNA: TGCGCCAGCAGCTTGCCTAGCGGGAACACCGGGGAGCTGTTTTTT
J gene: TRBJ2-2
clone size: few
V gene: TRBV5-1
D gene: TRBD2

CDR3 protein: CSAPGHYYSNQPQHF
CDR3 DNA: TGCAGTGCTCCGGGACACTACTATAGCAATCAGCCCCAGCATTTT
J gene: TRBJ1-5
clone size: few
V gene: TRBV20-1
D gene: .

CDR3 protein: CASSLGPSRIDTQYF
CDR3 DNA: TGTGCCAGCAGCTTAGGGCCCTCCAGGATAGATACGCAGTATTTT
J gene: TRBJ2-3
clone size: few
V gene: TRBV7-2
D gene: .

CDR3 protein: CASSFDDRAGEQYF
CDR3 DNA: TGTGCCAGCAGTTTCGACGACAGGGCCGGGGAGCAGTACTTC
J gene: TRBJ2-7
clone size: many
V gene: TRBV27
D gene: TRBD1